This entry lists 18 T cell receptor beta chains sequenced from one sample in a study of tissue T cells after allogeneic stem cell transplantation. Method: immunoSEQ multiplex PCR; TCRdb's copy keeps in-frame clones and lacks some. The sample has some 48,000 clones, around 69% seen once. Input material: sorted cells pooled from one or two spleens. All receptors derive from a pool of C57BL/6 mice in good health.

In regard to this clone: Mouse germline and gene names are used. The read halts 1 residue ahead of the CDR3 end, with the missing end drawn from the germline J gene. The V call is TRBV19, the J call TRBJ1-1, with D perhaps matching TRBD1 (6 bases). Per germline, CDR1 FNHDT and CDR2 SITEND (reference sequence). The CDR3 spans 13 residues. Deletions cut 7 bases from V and 0 bases from J, with 10 bases between. The sequenced CDR3 bases are TGTGCCAGCCACAGGGATGCAAACACAGAAGTCTTC. This codes for CASHRDANTEVF. The full CDR3 reads CASHRDANTEVFF.

A note on this clone: Mouse gene names apply. The read finishes 1 residue shy of the CDR3 end, and the germline J gene is used to complete it. The chain joins TRBV2 to TRBJ1-3; D gene uncertain. The CDR3 totals 14 residues. Trimming pared 5 bases from V and 0 bases from J, leaving 8 bases between. Germline V lookup: CDR1 LGHNA, CDR2 YSYQKL. CDR3 DNA (partial): TGTGCCAGCAGCACAGAAAATTCTGGAAATACGCTCTAT. The encoded protein is CASSTENSGNTLY. The CDR3 in its entirety is CASSTENSGNTLYF.

For this clone: The gene names given are mouse names. The read terminates 1 residue before the CDR3 end, so the remaining end is supplied by the germline J gene. The rearrangement uses TRBV13-2 and TRBJ2-3, with 7 bases lining up with TRBD2. The CDR3 is 13 amino acids. Germline V gene sequence: CDR1 NNHNN, CDR2 SYGAGS (reference sequence). The J segment lost 4 bases and the V segment lost 2 bases, leaving 1 base of the junction unmatched. The covered CDR3 bases are TGTGCCAGCGGTGACTGGGGGACAGAAACGCTGTAT. Amino acids: CASGDWGTETLY. The full CDR3 reads CASGDWGTETLYF.

Regarding this clone: Genes and germline are mouse. The CDR3 end falls 1 residue outside the read, so it is completed with the germline J gene. This chain links TRBV12-1 with TRBJ1-6; D remains ambiguous. TRBJ1-6 is an ORF, and what it does is uncertain. The V end was cut by 0 bases, the J end by 4 bases, with 6 bases between. The CDR3 spans 14 residues. Germline lookup yields CDR1 SGHSN and CDR2 HYEKVE. The DNA read from the CDR3 is TGTGCCAGCTCTCTCCCCAGATATAATTCGCCCCTCTAC. Translating gives CASSLPRYNSPLY. The entire CDR3 reads CASSLPRYNSPLYF.

With respect to this clone: Gene labels here are mouse ones. The read finishes 1 residue shy of the CDR3 end, and the germline J gene is used to complete it. The J gene is TRBJ2-5, the V gene TRBV24, with D possibly called TRBD1 or TRBD2 (5 bases each). The length of the CDR3 is 12 residues. Trimming took 6 bases from V and 1 from J, leaving 5 bases between them. Germline CDR1 and CDR2: KGHTA and FRNEEI. CDR3 loop: CASRGHQDTQYF. The DNA read from the CDR3 is TGTGCCAGCAGGGGACACCAAGACACCCAGTAC.

With respect to this clone: All gene names here are mouse names. The missing CDR3 end, 1 residue past where the read stops, is filled in from the germline J gene. The V and J genes are TRBV31 and TRBJ2-1, with 9 bases matching TRBD2. CDR3 length: 14 amino acids. Germline assignment: CDR1 GKSSPN and CDR2 SITVG. With V trimmed by 0 bases and J by 6 bases, 3 bases remained unmatched. The CDR3 bases that were read are TGTGCCTGGAGTCTAGTGGGGGGGCGTGCTGAGCAGTTC. This codes for CAWSLVGGRAEQF. The complete CDR3 sequence is CAWSLVGGRAEQFF.

On this clone itself: Here the gene names and germline are mouse. The read terminates 1 residue before the CDR3 end, so the remaining end is supplied by the germline J gene. The J gene is TRBJ1-5, the V gene TRBV2, with 7 bases matching TRBD1. CDR1 and CDR2 (germline): LGHNA, YSYQKL. J lost 0 bases, V lost 3 bases, and 5 bases had no gene match. The CDR3 runs 16 residues. CDR3: CASSHPGQNNNQAPLF. The covered CDR3 bases are TGTGCCAGCAGCCACCCGGGACAGAATAACAACCAGGCTCCGCTT.

With regard to this clone: Gene names refer to mouse genes. Read data end 1 residue before the CDR3 end; the end is taken from the germline J gene. The chain couples TRBV3 to TRBJ2-4; 11 nucleotides agree with TRBD2. After removal of 2 bases from V and 1 base from J, the junction contained 2 bases not matched to a gene. CDR3 length equals 16 residues. CDR1 and CDR2 (germline): SNHLY, FYNGKV (reference sequence). The sequenced part of the CDR3 DNA is TGTGCCAGCAGCTTAACTGGGGGGGCGGGTCAAAACACCTTGTAC. Translating it yields CASSLTGGAGQNTLY. The whole CDR3 sequence reads CASSLTGGAGQNTLYF.

Remarks on this clone: The gene symbols are mouse symbols. From the germline J gene comes the end of the CDR3, since the read stops 1 residue before it. The chain employs TRBV20 and TRBJ2-4; 11 nucleotides agree with TRBD2. The CDR3 is made up of 14 amino acids. V lost 3 bases and J lost 5; bases outside the gene matches: 4. CDR1 and CDR2 (germline): GFQATS, STVNSAI. CDR3 region: CGARDWGGGNTLYF. The covered CDR3 bases are TGTGGTGCTAGAGACTGGGGGGGAGGAAACACCTTGTAC.

A word on this clone: The gene symbols are mouse symbols. The CDR3 is cut off 1 residue early in the read; its end comes from the germline J gene. The chain has TRBV13-3 and TRBJ1-1, with D possibly matching TRBD1 (6 bases). CDR1 NNHDY and CDR2 SYVADS come from the germline V gene. The CDR3 is 13 amino acids. Deletions cut 2 bases from V and 6 bases from J, with 11 bases between. The CDR3 here is CASSDRGVAEVFF. The sequenced part of the CDR3 DNA is TGTGCCAGCAGTGACAGGGGAGTCGCAGAAGTCTTC.

About this clone: The gene symbols are mouse symbols. The CDR3 loop is CASSKYEQYF. The covered CDR3 bases are TGTGCCAGCAGCAAATATGAACAGTAC. The gene calls are TRBV4 and TRBJ2-7; D remains ambiguous. The missing CDR3 end, 1 residue past where the read stops, is filled in from the germline J gene. Trimming cost V 5 bases and J 4 bases, with 3 bases left between them. The CDR3 is 10 amino acids. Germline loops: CDR1 LGHDT, CDR2 YNNKQL (reference sequence).

This clone was recorded only once. Gene and germline names: mouse. The read ends 1 residue before the CDR3 terminus; that terminus is restored from the germline J gene. The chain combines TRBV26 with TRBJ2-2; 9 bases map to TRBD1. The ends lost 0 bases at V and 5 bases at J; junction bases unmatched: 1. The V gene's germline CDR1 is KGHPV and CDR2 FQNQEV (reference sequence). This CDR3 is 15 amino acids long. The chain's CDR3 is CASSLSGQGTGQLYF. The covered CDR3 bases are TGTGCCAGCAGTCTGTCGGGACAGGGAACCGGGCAGCTCTAC.

About this clone itself: Gene names and germline match the mouse. Read data end 1 residue before the CDR3 end; the end is taken from the germline J gene. The chain carries TRBV3 and TRBJ1-1; D gene unclear. The germline CDR1 and CDR2 sequences are SNHLY and FYNGKV (reference sequence). The CDR3 has 13 amino acids. Trimming took off 1 base at V and 4 bases at J, with 7 bases between the two ends. CDR3 DNA (partial): TGTGCCAGCAGCTTAGGTGGCACCACAGAAGTCTTC. Its protein is CASSLGGTTEVF. The complete CDR3 protein is CASSLGGTTEVFF.

About this clone: Gene names and germline refer to mouse. The sequence runs out 1 residue before the end of the CDR3; the remainder is reconstructed from the germline J gene. The chain recombines TRBV13-2 with TRBJ2-4; 7 bases are a match to TRBD2. Germline loops: CDR1 NNHNN, CDR2 SYGAGS (reference sequence). This CDR3 is built from 14 residues. Trimming cost V 1 base and J 6 bases; bases outside gene matches: 5. CDR3 in amino acids: CASGDRGGSNTLYF. Incomplete CDR3 DNA: TGTGCCAGCGGTGATCGGGGGGGGAGCAACACCTTGTAC.

Concerning this clone: Gene names follow the mouse nomenclature. The CDR3 goes on 1 residue after the read ends, and that part is filled in from the germline J gene. The chain links TRBV14 to TRBJ1-3, with D possibly being TRBD1 (5 bases). The CDR3 runs to 14 residues. Trimming left V 2 bases short and J 4 bases short, with 10 bases between. The germline V gene has CDR1 SGHDT and CDR2 FRDEAV. CDR3 DNA (partial): TGTGCCAGCAGTTTGGAGGGGATGGGAAATACGCTCTAT. This sequence encodes CASSLEGMGNTLY. The whole CDR3 protein is CASSLEGMGNTLYF.

This clone was observed once. Mouse gene names apply. The sequence runs out 1 residue before the end of the CDR3; the remainder is reconstructed from the germline J gene. The chain joins TRBV4 to TRBJ2-1; 10 positions match TRBD2. The V gene's germline CDR1 is LGHDT and CDR2 YNNKQL (reference sequence). V lost 3 bases, J lost 3 bases, and 5 bases stayed unmatched. CDR3 length equals 16 residues. The sequenced part of the CDR3 DNA is TGTGCCAGCAGCTACCCCTGGGGGGGCGTCTATGCTGAGCAGTTC. This sequence encodes CASSYPWGGVYAEQF. The full CDR3 protein is CASSYPWGGVYAEQFF. The full variable domain, its missing parts supplied by reference TRBV4 and TRBJ2-1, is ETAVFQTPNYHVTQVGNEVSFNCKQTLGHDTMYWYKQDSKKLLKIMFSYNNKQLIVNETVPRRFSPQSSDKAHLNLRIKSVEPEDSAVYLCASSYPWGGVYAEQFFGPGTRLTVL.

As to this clone: Mouse gene names and germline throughout. The sequence runs out 1 residue before the end of the CDR3; the remainder is reconstructed from the germline J gene. This sequence joins TRBV1 and TRBJ1-1; 10 positions agree with TRBD1. The CDR3 totals 13 residues. J gave up 10 bases and V 0 bases, and 2 bases lay outside the gene matches. CDR1 and CDR2 (germline): NSQYPW, LRSPGD (reference sequence). The CDR3 reads CTCSADGTGAVFF. The CDR3 DNA, read in part, is TGCACCTGCAGTGCAGACGGGACAGGGGCAGTCTTC.

About this clone itself: All gene names here are mouse names. Sequencing ends 1 residue short of the CDR3 end; the germline J gene provides the rest. In the same sample, other DNA sequences code for this CDR3. The V gene is TRBV13-2, the J gene TRBJ1-1; 8 nucleotides agree with TRBD1. With 5 bases clipped from V and 3 bases from J, the junction kept 6 bases outside the gene matches. CDR3 size: 14 residues. Germline CDR1 is NNHNN and CDR2 is SYGAGS (reference sequence). The CDR3 loop is CASGEQGADTEVFF. The sequenced part of the CDR3 DNA is TGTGCCAGCGGGGAGCAGGGGGCGGACACAGAAGTCTTC.